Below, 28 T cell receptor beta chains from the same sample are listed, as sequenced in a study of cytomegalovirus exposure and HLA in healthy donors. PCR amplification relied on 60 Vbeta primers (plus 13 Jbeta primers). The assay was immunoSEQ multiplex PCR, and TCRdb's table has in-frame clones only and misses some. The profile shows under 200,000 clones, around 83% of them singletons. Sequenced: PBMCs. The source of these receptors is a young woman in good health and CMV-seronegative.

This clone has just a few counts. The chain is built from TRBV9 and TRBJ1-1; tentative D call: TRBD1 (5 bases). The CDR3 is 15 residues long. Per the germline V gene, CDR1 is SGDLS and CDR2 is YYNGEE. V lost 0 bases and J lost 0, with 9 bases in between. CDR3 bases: TGTGCCAGCAGCGTAGCTGGGGGGATGAACACTGAAGCTTTCTTT. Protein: CASSVAGGMNTEAFF.

CDR3 residues: CATPSGQNYEQFF. The CDR3 bases are TGTGCCACCCCGAGTGGGCAGAACTATGAGCAGTTCTTC. The rearrangement joins TRBV2 to TRBJ2-1; unclear D gene. This CDR3 region has 13 residues. V lost 10 bases to trimming and J lost 8 bases, with 18 bases between them. Per the germline V gene, CDR1 is SNHLY and CDR2 is FYNNEI.

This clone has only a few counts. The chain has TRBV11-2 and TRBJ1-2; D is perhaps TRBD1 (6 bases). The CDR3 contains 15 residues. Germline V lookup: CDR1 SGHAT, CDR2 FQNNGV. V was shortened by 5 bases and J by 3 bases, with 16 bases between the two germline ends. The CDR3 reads CASSPHRALDYGYTF. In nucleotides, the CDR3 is TGTGCCAGCAGCCCCCACAGGGCGCTTGACTATGGCTACACCTTC.

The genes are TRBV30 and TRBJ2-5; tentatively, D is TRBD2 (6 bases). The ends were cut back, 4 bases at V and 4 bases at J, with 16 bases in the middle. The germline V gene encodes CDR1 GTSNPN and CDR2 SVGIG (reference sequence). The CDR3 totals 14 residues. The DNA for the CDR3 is TGTGCCTGGATGGTGCGGGATGGGCGAGAGACCCAGTACTTC. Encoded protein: CAWMVRDGRETQYF.

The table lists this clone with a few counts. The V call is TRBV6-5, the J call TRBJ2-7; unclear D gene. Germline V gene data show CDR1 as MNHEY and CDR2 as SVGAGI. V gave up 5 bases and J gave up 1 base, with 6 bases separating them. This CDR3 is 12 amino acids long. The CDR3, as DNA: TGTGCCAGCAGTGACACTTCCTACGAGCAGTACTTC. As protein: CASSDTSYEQYF.

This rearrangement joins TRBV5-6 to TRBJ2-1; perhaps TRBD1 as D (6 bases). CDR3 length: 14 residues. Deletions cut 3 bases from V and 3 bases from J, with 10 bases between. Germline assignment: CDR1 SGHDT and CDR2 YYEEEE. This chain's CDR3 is CASSYGTYYNEQFF. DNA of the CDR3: TGTGCCAGCAGCTACGGGACATACTACAATGAGCAGTTCTTC.

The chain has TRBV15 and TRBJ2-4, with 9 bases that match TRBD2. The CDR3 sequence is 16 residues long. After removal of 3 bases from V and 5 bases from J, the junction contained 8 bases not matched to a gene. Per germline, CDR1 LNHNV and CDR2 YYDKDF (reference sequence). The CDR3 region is CATSSGAGGGENIQYF. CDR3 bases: TGTGCCACCAGCAGCGGAGCGGGAGGTGGTGAAAACATTCAGTACTTC.

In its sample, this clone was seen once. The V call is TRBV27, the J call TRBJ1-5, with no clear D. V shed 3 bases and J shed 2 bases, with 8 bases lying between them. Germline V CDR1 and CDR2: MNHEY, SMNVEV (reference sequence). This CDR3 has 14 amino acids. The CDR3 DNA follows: TGTGCCAGCAGTTTTCGGTCGGGCAATCAGCCCCAGCATTTT. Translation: CASSFRSGNQPQHF.

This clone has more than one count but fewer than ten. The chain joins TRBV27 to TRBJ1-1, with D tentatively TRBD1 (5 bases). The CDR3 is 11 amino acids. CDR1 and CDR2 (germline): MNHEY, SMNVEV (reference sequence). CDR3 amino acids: CARGRNTEAFF. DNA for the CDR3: TGTGCGCGGGGGAGGAACACTGAAGCTTTCTTT.

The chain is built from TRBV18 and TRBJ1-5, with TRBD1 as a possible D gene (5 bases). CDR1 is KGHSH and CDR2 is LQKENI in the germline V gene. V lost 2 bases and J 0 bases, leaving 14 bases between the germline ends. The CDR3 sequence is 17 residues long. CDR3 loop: CASSPSGGSDSNQPQHF. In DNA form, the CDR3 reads TGTGCCAGCTCACCATCCGGGGGGTCAGATAGCAATCAGCCCCAGCATTTT. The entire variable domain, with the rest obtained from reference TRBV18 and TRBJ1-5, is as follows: NAGVMQNPRHLVRRRGQEARLRCSPMKGHSHVYWYRQLPEEGLKFMVYLQKENIIDESGMPKERFSAEFPKEGPSILRIQQVVRGDSAAYFCASSPSGGSDSNQPQHFGDGTRLSIL.

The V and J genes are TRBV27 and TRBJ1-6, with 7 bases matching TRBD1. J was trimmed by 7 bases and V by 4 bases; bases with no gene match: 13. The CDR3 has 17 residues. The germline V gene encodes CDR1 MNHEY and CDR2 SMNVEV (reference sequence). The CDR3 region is CASSSDTGQTANSPLHF. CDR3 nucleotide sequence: TGTGCCAGCAGTTCCGATACGGGACAGACTGCCAATTCACCCCTCCACTTT.

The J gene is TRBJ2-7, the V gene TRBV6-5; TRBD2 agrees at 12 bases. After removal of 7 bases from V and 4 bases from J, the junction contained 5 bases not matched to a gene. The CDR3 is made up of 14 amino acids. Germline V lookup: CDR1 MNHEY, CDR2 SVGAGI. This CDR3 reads CASTTSGRTYEQYV. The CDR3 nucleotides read TGTGCCAGCACCACTAGCGGGAGGACGTACGAGCAGTACGTC.

Written as DNA, the CDR3 is TGTGCCAGCAGCCCACGACTAGCCAATGAGCAGTTCTTC. Protein: CASSPRLANEQFF. The genes are TRBV14 and TRBJ2-1, with 7 bases lining up with TRBD2. Germline V gene sequence: CDR1 SGHDN, CDR2 FVKESK. V lost 4 bases to trimming and J lost 6 bases; unmatched junction nucleotides: 3. The CDR3 is 13 residues long.

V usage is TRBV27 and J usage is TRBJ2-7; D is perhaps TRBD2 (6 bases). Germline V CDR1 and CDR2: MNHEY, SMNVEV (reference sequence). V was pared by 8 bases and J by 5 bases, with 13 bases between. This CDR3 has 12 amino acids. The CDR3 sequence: CASGMTSNEQYF. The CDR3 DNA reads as TGTGCCAGCGGAATGACTAGTAACGAGCAGTACTTC.

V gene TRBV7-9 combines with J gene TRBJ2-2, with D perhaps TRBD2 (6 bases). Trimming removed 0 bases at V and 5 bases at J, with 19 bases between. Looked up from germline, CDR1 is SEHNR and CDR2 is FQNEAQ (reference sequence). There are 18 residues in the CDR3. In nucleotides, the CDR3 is TGTGCCAGCAGCTTAGCGTCGTGGAGGGAAAGGGATACCGGGGAGCTGTTTTTT. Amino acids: CASSLASWRERDTGELFF.

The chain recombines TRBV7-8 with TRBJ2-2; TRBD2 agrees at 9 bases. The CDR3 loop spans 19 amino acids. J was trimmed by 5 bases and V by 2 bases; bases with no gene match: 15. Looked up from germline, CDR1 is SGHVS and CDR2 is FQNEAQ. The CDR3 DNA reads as TGTGCCAGCAGCTTATATTTGGCGGGAGGGCCCGGGTCGACCGGGGAGCTGTTTTTT. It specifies CASSLYLAGGPGSTGELFF.

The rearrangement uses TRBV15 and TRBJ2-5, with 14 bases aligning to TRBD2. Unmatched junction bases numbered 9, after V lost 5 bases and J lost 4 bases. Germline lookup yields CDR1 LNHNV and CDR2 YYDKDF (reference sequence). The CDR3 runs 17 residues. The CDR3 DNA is TGTGCCACCAGCGCCCCGGGACTAGCGGGAGTATTAGAGACCCAGTACTTC. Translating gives CATSAPGLAGVLETQYF.

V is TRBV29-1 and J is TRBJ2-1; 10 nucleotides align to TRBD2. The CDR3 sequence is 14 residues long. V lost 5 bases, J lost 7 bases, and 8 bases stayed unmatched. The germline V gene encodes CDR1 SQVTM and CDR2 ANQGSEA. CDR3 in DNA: TGCAGCGTTAAACCGGGACTAGCGTCGAATGAGCAGTTCTTC. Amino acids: CSVKPGLASNEQFF.

CDR3: CASSGTGVSPLHF. The CDR3 region has the DNA TGTGCCAGCAGCGGGACAGGGGTTTCACCCCTCCACTTT. The chain couples TRBV6-5 to TRBJ1-6, with 10 positions matching TRBD1. Trimming cost V 6 bases and J 9 bases; bases outside gene matches: 2. CDR1 and CDR2 (germline): MNHEY, SVGAGI. The CDR3 has 13 residues.

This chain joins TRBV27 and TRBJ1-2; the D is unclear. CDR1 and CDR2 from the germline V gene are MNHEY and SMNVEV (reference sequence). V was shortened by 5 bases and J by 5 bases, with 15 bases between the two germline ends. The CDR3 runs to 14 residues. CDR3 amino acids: CASSPWRSPYGYTF. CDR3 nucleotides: TGTGCCAGCAGTCCCTGGCGGTCCCCATATGGCTACACCTTC.

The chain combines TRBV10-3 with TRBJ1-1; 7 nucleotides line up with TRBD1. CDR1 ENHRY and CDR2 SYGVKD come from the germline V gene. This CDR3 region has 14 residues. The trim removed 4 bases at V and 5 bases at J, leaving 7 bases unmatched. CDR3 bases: TGTGCCATCAGTGGACAGGGAGGTCGGACTGAAGCTTTCTTT. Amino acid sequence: CAISGQGGRTEAFF.

Here the CDR3 DNA reads TGTGCCAGCAGTCAGCAGGGGCTCGGCTACACCTTC. It yields the protein CASSQQGLGYTF. The chain employs TRBV27 and TRBJ1-2; weak D call: TRBD1 (6 bases). Trimming shortened V by 5 bases and J by 8 bases, and 12 bases separated the two germline ends. This CDR3 has 12 amino acids. The V gene's germline CDR1 is MNHEY and CDR2 SMNVEV (reference sequence).

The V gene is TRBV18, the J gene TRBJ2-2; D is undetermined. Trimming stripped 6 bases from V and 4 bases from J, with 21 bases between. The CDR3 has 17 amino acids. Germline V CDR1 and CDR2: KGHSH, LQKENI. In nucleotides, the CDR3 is TGTGCCAGCTCCCAATCTCGGAGACTCTCGGCCACCGGGGAGCTGTTTTTT. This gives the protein CASSQSRRLSATGELFF.

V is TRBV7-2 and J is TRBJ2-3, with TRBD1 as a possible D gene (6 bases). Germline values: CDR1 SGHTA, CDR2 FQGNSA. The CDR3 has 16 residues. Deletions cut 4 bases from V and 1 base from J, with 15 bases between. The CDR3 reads CASSYGGLLGTDTQYF. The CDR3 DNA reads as TGTGCCAGCAGCTATGGGGGCCTCCTAGGCACAGATACGCAGTATTTT.

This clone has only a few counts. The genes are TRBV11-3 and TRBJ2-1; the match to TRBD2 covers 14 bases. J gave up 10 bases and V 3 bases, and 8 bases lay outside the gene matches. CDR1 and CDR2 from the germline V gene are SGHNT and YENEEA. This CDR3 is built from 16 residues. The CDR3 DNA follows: TGTGCCAGCAGCTTTCCCGGGACTAGCGGGAGACGGGAGCAGTTCTTC. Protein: CASSFPGTSGRREQFF.

In nucleotides, the CDR3 is TGTGCCAGCAGCAATGGGACAGACAATGAGCAGTTCTTC. As protein: CASSNGTDNEQFF. V is TRBV21-1 and J is TRBJ2-1; the table's D call TRBD1 went unverified against the DNA. TRBV21-1 is a recognized pseudogene. The CDR3 consists of 13 residues.

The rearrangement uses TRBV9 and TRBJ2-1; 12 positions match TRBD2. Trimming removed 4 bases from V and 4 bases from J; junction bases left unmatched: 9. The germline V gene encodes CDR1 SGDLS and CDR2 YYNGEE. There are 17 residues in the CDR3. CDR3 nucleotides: TGTGCCAGCAGCCCTCCTCGGACTAGCGGGATATACAATGAGCAGTTCTTC. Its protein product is CASSPPRTSGIYNEQFF.

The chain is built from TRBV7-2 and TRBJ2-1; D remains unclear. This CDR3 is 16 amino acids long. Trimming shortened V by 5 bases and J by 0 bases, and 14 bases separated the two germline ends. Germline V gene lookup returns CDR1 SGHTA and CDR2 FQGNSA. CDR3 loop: CASSLRGQSSYNEQFF. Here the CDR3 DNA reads TGTGCCAGCAGCCTTCGTGGGCAGAGCTCCTACAATGAGCAGTTCTTC.